One and the same sample provided the 14 T cell receptor beta chains below, sequenced in a study of cytomegalovirus exposure and HLA in healthy donors. PCR amplification relied on 60 Vbeta primers (plus 13 Jbeta primers). Assay: immunoSEQ multiplex PCR; the TCRdb copy retains only in-frame clones and omits some. The data hold under 70,000 clones, with about 70% observed a single time. The material sequenced was PBMCs. The source of these receptors is a woman aged 25 to 39 in good health and CMV-seronegative.

J is TRBJ1-1 and V is TRBV2; D ambiguous. CDR3 length equals 13 residues. Germline lookup yields CDR1 SNHLY and CDR2 FYNNEI. V was trimmed by 3 bases and J by 1 base, leaving 6 bases between them. CDR3 residues: CASSDGPNTEAFF. CDR3 nucleotide sequence: TGTGCCAGCAGTGATGGGCCGAACACTGAAGCTTTCTTT.

This chain joins TRBV7-2 and TRBJ2-7; TRBD1 matches 8 bases. This CDR3 is 14 amino acids long. The V and J ends lost 5 bases and 2 bases, in that order; junction bases with no gene match: 5. In germline, CDR1 is SGHTA, CDR2 FQGNSA. The CDR3 DNA reads TGTGCCAGCAGCGCGTACAGGGGGGCCTACGAGCAGTACTTC. Its protein is CASSAYRGAYEQYF.

This clone was seen a handful of times. V gene TRBV10-3 combines with J gene TRBJ2-3; D is perhaps TRBD1 (6 bases). The CDR3 sequence is 19 residues long. From germline, CDR1 is ENHRY and CDR2 SYGVKD. V lost 2 bases to trimming and J lost 0 bases, with 21 bases between them. CDR3 DNA sequence: TGTGCCATCAGTGAGATGGGGACAACCCACTTTTTTAGCACAGATACGCAGTATTTT. This gives the protein CAISEMGTTHFFSTDTQYF.

In DNA, the CDR3 is TGTGCCAGAAGCTATCAAAAAAATCCCAGGGTCAAGGGCACAGATACGCAGTATTTT. Amino acid sequence: CARSYQKNPRVKGTDTQYF. This chain joins TRBV5-3 and TRBJ2-3; perhaps TRBD1 as D (5 bases). TRBV5-3 is assigned to the ORF class and has an uncertain function. V dropped 3 bases and J dropped 1 base, with 24 bases sitting between them. The CDR3 sequence is 19 residues long.

V gene TRBV7-9 combines with J gene TRBJ2-7; 7 nucleotides agree with TRBD1. The CDR3 has 15 amino acids. The germline V gene has CDR1 SEHNR and CDR2 FQNEAQ (reference sequence). The junction had 9 bases not matched to a gene; V was cut back by 4 bases and J by 3 bases. DNA of the CDR3: TGTGCCAGCAGCTCGTCGACAGGGCGAAACTACGAGCAGTACTTC. Protein: CASSSSTGRNYEQYF.

J is TRBJ2-4 and V is TRBV21-1; the table's D call, TRBD1, was not checked against the DNA. TRBV21-1 is assigned pseudogene status. This CDR3 is built from 18 residues. CDR3 sequence reads: CASSYLSQGTLAKNIQYF. The CDR3 bases are TGTGCCAGCAGCTATTTGTCACAGGGGACCCTAGCCAAAAACATTCAGTACTTC.

This clone was counted a single time. The rearrangement joins TRBV5-4 to TRBJ2-2, with 8 bases matching TRBD2. The germline V gene has CDR1 SGHNT and CDR2 YYREEE (reference sequence). The ends lost 4 bases at V and 2 bases at J; junction bases unmatched: 13. The CDR3 sequence is 18 residues long. The CDR3 DNA follows: TGTGCCAGCAGCCCCCCCGGCGGGCGGGGGGCAAACACCGGGGAGCTGTTTTTT. The encoded protein is CASSPPGGRGANTGELFF.

The chain links TRBV30 to TRBJ2-6, with 10 bases that match TRBD1. The J segment lost 0 bases and the V segment lost 6 bases, leaving 2 bases of the junction unmatched. CDR1 is GTSNPN, CDR2 SVGIG, per germline (reference sequence). This CDR3 spans 15 amino acids. For the CDR3, the DNA is TGTGCCTGCGGGACAGGGGCCTCTGGGGCCAACGTCCTGACTTTC. Protein product: CACGTGASGANVLTF.

CDR3 in amino acids: CASNPGAGTSGRDEQYF. For the CDR3, the DNA is TGTGCCAGCAATCCCGGGGCGGGGACTAGCGGGAGGGATGAGCAGTACTTC. The chain carries TRBV4-2 and TRBJ2-7; TRBD2 matches 16 bases. The CDR3 contains 17 residues. Germline trimming cut 7 bases from V and 7 bases from J; bases unmatched to any gene: 13. The germline gives CDR1 LGHNA, CDR2 YNFKEQ.

This clone was found once. The chain links TRBV18 to TRBJ2-5; D might be TRBD2 (5 bases). The CDR3 covers 13 residues. Deletions cut 3 bases from V and 5 bases from J, with 10 bases between. The germline gives CDR1 KGHSH, CDR2 LQKENI. The CDR3 coding sequence is TGTGCCAGCTCACCGATTCCGGGGGAGACCCAGTACTTC. Translating gives CASSPIPGETQYF.

The chain has TRBV19 and TRBJ2-7; tentative D call: TRBD2 (5 bases). The V gene lost 3 bases and the J gene lost 2 bases, with 8 bases spanning the gap. The CDR3 length is 13 residues. Germline-derived CDR1 and CDR2 are LNHDA and SQIVND (reference sequence). CDR3 DNA: TGTGCCAGTAGTATGAGAGGGACCTACGAGCAGTACTTC. It is translated as CASSMRGTYEQYF.

The chain combines TRBV14 with TRBJ2-7; 9 bases map to TRBD2. V was clipped by 4 bases and J by 3 bases; unmatched bases: 13. Germline V gene sequence: CDR1 SGHDN, CDR2 FVKESK. The CDR3 extends over 17 amino acids. The CDR3 reads CASSPWARASGVYEQYF. DNA for the CDR3: TGTGCCAGCAGCCCATGGGCAAGGGCTAGCGGGGTCTACGAGCAGTACTTC.

The J gene is TRBJ2-1, the V gene TRBV5-5, with a tentative D call TRBD1 (5 bases). This CDR3 comprises 14 residues. CDR1 is SGHKS and CDR2 is YYEKEE in the germline V gene (reference sequence). Trimming left V 1 base short and J 8 bases short, with 13 bases between. CDR3 residues: CASSLRVGLDEQFF. The CDR3 bases are TGTGCCAGCAGCTTGAGGGTGGGGCTCGATGAGCAGTTCTTC. Using reference TRBV5-5 and TRBJ2-1 for the parts outside the CDR3, the full variable domain is DAGVTQSPTHLIKTRGQQVTLRCSPISGHKSVSWYQQVLGQGPQFIFQYYEKEERGRGNFPDRFSARQFPNYSSELNVNALLLGDSALYLCASSLRVGLDEQFFGPGTRLTVL.

The rearrangement links TRBV7-9 to TRBJ1-2; D unclear. This CDR3 has 14 residues. V lost 1 base to trimming and J lost 4 bases, with 10 bases between them. Germline V lookup: CDR1 SEHNR, CDR2 FQNEAQ (reference sequence). The CDR3 bases are TGTGCCAGCAGCTTAGAGACATCCCTCTATGGCTACACCTTC. Encoded protein: CASSLETSLYGYTF.